This T cell receptor (beta chain) was recovered during a study of OX40 agonist ivuxolimab in advanced cancers. Study context: Dose-escalation subjects each had hepatocellular carcinoma, melanoma, renal cell or head and neck cancer. Study-level results: The authors did not determine the antigen specificity of the expanded peripheral T cells. Dose levels from 0.1 to 3.0 mg/kg saw CD4+ and CD8+ blood T cells expand clonally by week 6.

Between the trimmed V and J ends, which lost 0 bases and 6 bases, there was a span of 11 bases. CDR3 size: 14 residues. Germline CDR1 MGHRA, CDR2 YSYEKL. For this clone: Antigen: not known.

The repertoire was sequenced with immunoSEQ multiplex PCR; TCRdb's copy has only in-frame clones and lacks some. The table has about 46,000 clones, 89% seen once. Collection of blood occurred at baseline, at cycle 4 day 1, and at cycle 7 day 1. The sequence was obtained from an adult with an advanced solid tumor such as melanoma, head and neck, liver or kidney cancer. Specimen: CD4+ or CD8+ T cells sorted from blood, collected in a trial of the OX40 agonist ivuxolimab. V usage is TRBV4-1 and J usage is TRBJ1-2; D gene unclear. CDR3 bases: TGCGCCAGCAGCCAAGATCTTGTGGGCAATGGCTACACCTTC. It yields the protein CASSQDLVGNGYTF.